The source of this T cell receptor beta chain is a study of PD-1 blockade in classical Hodgkin lymphoma. Time point denoted: cycle 4 day 1 (C4D1), after six to seven weeks of nivolumab. Each and every patient relapsed after autologous stem cell transplantation, and patients got differing brentuximab vedotin exposure. Magnetic negative selection was used to purify CD4+ T cells from thawed PBMCs. Trimming shortened V by 0 bases and J by 8 bases, and 12 bases separated the two germline ends. The CDR3 loop spans 15 amino acids. The germline V gene has CDR1 SGDLS and CDR2 YYNGEE. Some clones are missing from TCRdb's copy, which holds only in-frame ones; the method was immunoSEQ multiplex PCR. Among roughly 30,000 clones, approximately 79% were seen once, and the ten largest hold approximately 0.8%.

Specimen: CD4+ T cells from blood, collected before the fourth cycle of nivolumab. This chain joins TRBV9 and TRBJ1-6; D is perhaps TRBD1 (5 bases). This receptor was taken from a human donor with classical Hodgkin lymphoma. CDR3 DNA sequence: TGTGCCAGCAGCGTAGATTGGATAGGGGATTCACCCCTCCACTTT. Its protein is CASSVDWIGDSPLHF.